Described below is a single TCR beta chain sequence and its context. Its target is not known. This table comes from immunoSEQ multiplex PCR, and its TCRdb copy is limited to in-frame clones, with some not included. The table has 150,000 to 200,000 clones, roughly 92% seen once. This sample is drawn from a study of T cell responses to AZD1222 COVID-19 vaccine. General study results and limits: Spike was spanned by vaccine-associated CD4 TCRs, with dominance at 160-218 and 743-854.

The CDR3 is 15 amino acids. CDR1 SGDLS and CDR2 YYNGEE come from the germline V gene. V lost 3 bases to trimming and J lost 6 bases, with 16 bases between them. Second doses that came at about 4 or about 12 weeks were put together. Here the sequenced sample was peripheral blood, taken 28 days after the second AZD1222 dose. V usage is TRBV9 and J usage is TRBJ1-3; D is undetermined. The origin of this receptor is an adult who received the AZD1222 COVID-19 vaccine. CDR3 amino acids: CASSEYTERANTIYF. For the CDR3, the DNA is TGTGCCAGCAGCGAATACACGGAACGGGCAAACACCATATATTTT.